This T cell receptor beta chain was captured by sequencing in a study of blood T cell repertoires in COVID-19. Study-level background: There were acute and convalescent COVID-19 samples, and they came from the United States, Italy and Spain. The cDNA or gDNA used as material had been derived from T cells, B-cell-depleted T cells, or PBMCs.

Under the authors' procedure: Estimation of nucleated cell counts was performed using reference gene primer amplification. The protocol was immunoSEQ multiplex PCR, while the TCRdb copy is restricted to in-frame clones and leaves out a portion. V, J and clone size reflect that table, while D and trimming were determined from the DNA. The data show fewer than 250,000 clones, roughly 88% seen once. Sequenced sample: peripheral blood. The TCR was taken from a woman older than 75 with COVID-19, enrolled during active disease.

CDR3 bases: TGCAGCGTTGGACAGCTTGCTAACTATGGCTACACCTTC. This translates into CSVGQLANYGYTF. The J gene is TRBJ1-2, the V gene TRBV29-1, with TRBD1 as a possible D gene (5 bases). This CDR3 comprises 13 residues. Germline V CDR1 and CDR2: SQVTM, ANQGSEA. V lost 4 bases and J 0 bases, leaving 9 bases between the germline ends. Filled out from reference TRBV29-1 and TRBJ1-2, the complete variable domain reads SAVISQKPSRDICQRGTSLTIQCQVDSQVTMMFWYRQQPGQSLTLIATANQGSEATYESGFVIDKFPISRPNLTFSTLTVSNMSPEDSSIYLCSVGQLANYGYTFGSGTRLTVV.